The clone carrying this T cell receptor beta chain has ten or more counts. A single run covered 15-18 subjects with over 180 million TCR-beta sequences. TCRdb processed the 5' RACE reads anew with MiXCR; each CDR3 protein has one entry. The sample records about 36,000 distinct CDR3 sequences, over 9% being singletons. Where libraries were unsorted, they were derived from 2 million PBMCs stored at -80 degrees C. These data originate in a study of neurological immune-mediated disorders. CDR1 DFQATT and CDR2 SNEGSKA come from the germline V gene (reference sequence). Trimming took 1 base from V and 0 from J; bases not matched to a gene: 9. This CDR3 contains 17 residues.

The source material was PBMCs. The genes are TRBV20-1 and TRBJ1-5; the match to TRBD1 covers 7 bases. The receptor was derived from a woman aged 25-40 years with HTLV-1-associated myelopathy (HAM/TSP). The CDR3 here is CSARVRGSSNSNQPQHF. The CDR3 DNA sequence: TGCAGTGCTAGAGTCAGGGGGTCCTCAAATAGCAATCAGCCCCAGCATTTT.